Shown below are 25 T cell receptor beta chains from a single sample sequenced in a study of blood T cell repertoires in COVID-19. Using immunoSEQ multiplex PCR, the repertoire was profiled, and TCRdb retains in-frame clones only, with some absent. The table includes 130,000 to 150,000 clones, roughly 85% detected once. Sequencing input: peripheral blood. These receptors were taken from a woman in her sixties or seventies with COVID-19, enrolled during active disease.

The chain carries TRBV7-2 and TRBJ2-5, with 13 bases matching TRBD2. The germline V gene has CDR1 SGHTA and CDR2 FQGNSA. The CDR3 has 17 amino acids. V was clipped by 1 base and J by 5 bases; unmatched bases: 7. Here the CDR3 DNA reads TGTGCCAGCAGCTTAGTCCAACTAGCGGGGGGGCACGAGACCCAGTACTTC. Translation: CASSLVQLAGGHETQYF. The full variable domain, its missing parts supplied by reference TRBV7-2 and TRBJ2-5, is GAGVSQSPSNKVTEKGKDVELRCDPISGHTALYWYRQSLGQGLEFLIYFQGNSAPDKSGLPSDRFSAERTGGSVSTLTIQRTQQEDSAVYLCASSLVQLAGGHETQYFGPGTRLLVL.

The chain carries TRBV7-2 and TRBJ2-7; possible D gene TRBD2, 6 bases. The CDR3 runs 13 residues. Germline V gene data show CDR1 as SGHTA and CDR2 as FQGNSA. V shed 1 base and J shed 7 bases, with 11 bases lying between them. CDR3: CASSLGRGREQYF. The CDR3 DNA follows: TGTGCCAGCAGCTTAGGACGGGGGAGGGAGCAGTACTTC.

The chain joins TRBV7-9 to TRBJ2-1, with 10 bases lining up with TRBD2. V dropped 5 bases and J dropped 10; count of bases not matched to a gene: 11. This CDR3 region has 15 residues. Germline V gene sequence: CDR1 SEHNR, CDR2 FQNEAQ (reference sequence). The CDR3 is CASSLPSGGGVEQFF. CDR3 coding DNA: TGTGCCAGCAGCCTCCCTAGCGGGGGAGGCGTCGAGCAGTTCTTC.

The rearrangement uses TRBV1 and TRBJ2-3; TRBD2 was called by the table and not checked on the DNA. TRBV1 is marked as a pseudogene. This CDR3 comprises 20 residues. The CDR3 region has the DNA TGCACCAGCAGCCAAGATCTAGGACACGGACTAGCGGGAGGCACAGATACGCAGTATTTT. This translates into CTSSQDLGHGLAGGTDTQYF.

The chain links TRBV6-5 to TRBJ2-1, with D possibly being TRBD1 (6 bases). The CDR3 extends over 12 amino acids. The V and J ends lost 5 bases and 5 bases respectively, with 7 bases between them. Germline CDR1 reads MNHEY; CDR2 reads SVGAGI. The CDR3 loop reads CASSRQDNEQFF. In DNA, the CDR3 is TGTGCCAGCAGTCGACAGGACAATGAGCAGTTCTTC.

This chain uses TRBV28 with TRBJ2-5; the D gene is possibly TRBD2 (7 bases). The germline gives CDR1 MDHEN, CDR2 SYDVKM. Trimming took 2 bases from V and 5 from J, leaving 15 bases between them. This CDR3 spans 15 amino acids. CDR3 nucleotide sequence: TGTGCCAGCAGTTTAAACGCGGGGGCCGGGGAGACCCAGTACTTC. It encodes CASSLNAGAGETQYF.

This chain uses TRBV24-1 with TRBJ2-2; the D gene is possibly TRBD2 (6 bases). This CDR3 region has 14 residues. Germline CDR1 KGHDR, CDR2 SFDVKD. V lost 8 bases and J 5 bases, leaving 14 bases between the germline ends. CDR3 in amino acids: CATKEGSETGELFF. The CDR3 DNA reads as TGTGCCACCAAGGAGGGTTCGGAGACCGGGGAGCTGTTTTTT.

V is TRBV30 and J is TRBJ1-2; D is ambiguous. CDR1 is GTSNPN, CDR2 SVGIG, per germline (reference sequence). V shed 3 bases and J shed 3 bases, with 26 bases lying between them. This CDR3 spans 18 amino acids. As DNA, the CDR3 is TGTGCCTGGAGCCTCGCCACAAGTCCGGGAATGGCTGACTATGGCTACACCTTC. Translated: CAWSLATSPGMADYGYTF. Full variable domain (missing parts from reference TRBV30 and TRBJ1-2): SQTIHQWPATLVQPVGSPLSLECTVEGTSNPNLYWYRQAAGRGLQLLFYSVGIGQISSEVPQNLSASRPQDRQFILSSKKLLLSDSGFYLCAWSLATSPGMADYGYTFGSGTRLTVV.

V is TRBV5-1 and J is TRBJ2-5; D not resolved. V was pared by 4 bases and J by 5 bases, with 24 bases between. CDR3 length equals 17 residues. The germline CDR1 and CDR2 sequences are SGHRS and YFSETQ. The CDR3: CASSRDKRSVWSETQYF. The DNA for the CDR3 is TGCGCCAGCAGCAGAGACAAAAGGTCCGTTTGGTCGGAGACCCAGTACTTC.

V gene TRBV5-1 combines with J gene TRBJ2-7; D call uncertain. V was cut by 0 bases and J by 3 bases, with 7 bases left in between. This CDR3 contains 13 residues. CDR1 and CDR2 from the germline V gene are SGHRS and YFSETQ. CDR3: CASSLESYYEQYF. The CDR3, as DNA: TGCGCCAGCAGCTTGGAATCTTACTACGAGCAGTACTTC.

The V call is TRBV20-1, the J call TRBJ1-3, with D uncertain. Germline V gene data show CDR1 as DFQATT and CDR2 as SNEGSKA (reference sequence). Trimming took off 0 bases at V and 6 bases at J, with 3 bases between the two ends. The CDR3 loop spans 11 amino acids. DNA for the CDR3: TGCAGTGCTAGAGATCTAAACACCATATATTTT. It is translated as CSARDLNTIYF.

The rearrangement links TRBV5-6 to TRBJ2-3, with D possibly TRBD2 on 5 matching bases. CDR3 length: 17 residues. Germline-derived CDR1 and CDR2 are SGHDT and YYEEEE. V was pared by 7 bases and J by 4 bases, with 25 bases between. CDR3 nucleotide sequence: TGTGCCAGCGGCCGTCTGTTGAACCCCCTCGGGGCAGATACGCAGTATTTT. Residues: CASGRLLNPLGADTQYF.

This clone was picked up one time. V usage is TRBV5-8 and J usage is TRBJ2-3; D is uncertain. This CDR3 contains 15 residues. Looked up from germline, CDR1 is SGHTS and CDR2 is YDEGEE. Trimming pared 0 bases from V and 2 bases from J, leaving 10 bases between. CDR3 amino acids: CASSLALVITDTQYF. In DNA, the CDR3 is TGTGCCAGCAGCTTGGCCCTAGTTATCACAGATACGCAGTATTTT.

The gene calls are TRBV9 and TRBJ2-2; D gene ambiguous. Germline lookup yields CDR1 SGDLS and CDR2 YYNGEE. V was pared by 0 bases and J by 2 bases, with 5 bases between. The CDR3 runs 14 residues. CDR3: CASSVVVNTGELFF. DNA of the CDR3: TGTGCCAGCAGCGTAGTAGTCAACACCGGGGAGCTGTTTTTT.

The J gene is TRBJ1-5, the V gene TRBV15, with 9 bases aligning to TRBD1. The CDR3 loop spans 15 amino acids. J lost 4 bases, V lost 5 bases, and 6 bases had no gene match. CDR1 and CDR2 (germline): LNHNV, YYDKDF (reference sequence). The CDR3 protein is CATSVQGAENQPQHF. The CDR3 DNA reads as TGTGCCACCAGCGTACAGGGGGCAGAGAATCAGCCCCAGCATTTT.

This chain connects TRBV7-9 to TRBJ2-6; D is ambiguous. CDR1 SEHNR and CDR2 FQNEAQ come from the germline V gene (reference sequence). The CDR3 extends over 15 amino acids. Trimming pared 3 bases from V and 0 bases from J, leaving 6 bases between. The CDR3, as DNA: TGTGCCAGCAGCTTGCCTAGCTCTGGGGCCAACGTCCTGACTTTC. It specifies CASSLPSSGANVLTF. The variable domain in full, completed from reference TRBV7-9 and TRBJ2-6, reads DTGVSQNPRHKITKRGQNVTFRCDPISEHNRLYWYRQTLGQGPEFLTYFQNEAQLEKSRLLSDRFSAERPKGSFSTLEIQRTEQGDSAMYLCASSLPSSGANVLTFGAGSRLTVL.

This clone was observed a handful of times. The chain has TRBV4-1 and TRBJ1-1; D is unresolved. Trimming cost V 3 bases and J 9 bases, with 8 bases left between them. The CDR3 contains 11 residues. The V gene's germline CDR1 is MGHRA and CDR2 YSYEKL. The CDR3 DNA reads as TGCGCCAGCAGCCACTCAGGAAAAGCTTTCTTT. This encodes CASSHSGKAFF.

V usage is TRBV6-1 and J usage is TRBJ1-5; TRBD1 agrees at 7 bases. V dropped 3 bases and J dropped 5; count of bases not matched to a gene: 10. There are 16 residues in the CDR3. CDR1 is MNHNS and CDR2 is SASEGT in the germline V gene. CDR3: CASSDPRDSVDQPQHF. The CDR3 bases are TGTGCCAGCAGTGATCCTCGGGACAGCGTTGATCAGCCCCAGCATTTT.

This chain joins TRBV27 and TRBJ1-2, with 10 bases lining up with TRBD1. J gave up 4 bases and V 6 bases, and 17 bases lay outside the gene matches. The CDR3 is 18 amino acids. The germline CDR1 and CDR2 sequences are MNHEY and SMNVEV (reference sequence). In DNA, the CDR3 is TGTGCCAGCAGCCCGGACCGGGACAGGGGACCTGAGACCTATGGCTACACCTTC. The encoded protein is CASSPDRDRGPETYGYTF.

V gene TRBV2 combines with J gene TRBJ1-5; D uncertain. The CDR3 loop spans 12 amino acids. Trimming removed 3 bases from V and 6 bases from J, with 6 bases in between. In germline, CDR1 is SNHLY, CDR2 FYNNEI. DNA for the CDR3: TGTGCCAGCAGTGAGGAGAGTCAGCCCCAGCATTTT. This codes for CASSEESQPQHF.

The CDR3 sequence is CASGDGGAIGYTF. The CDR3 DNA sequence: TGTGCCAGCGGCGATGGGGGGGCGATTGGCTACACCTTC. This sequence joins TRBV5-6 and TRBJ1-2; D might be TRBD1 (6 bases). V gave up 7 bases and J gave up 7 bases, with 17 bases separating them. The germline gives CDR1 SGHDT, CDR2 YYEEEE. The CDR3 contains 13 residues. Using reference TRBV5-6 and TRBJ1-2 for the parts outside the CDR3, the full variable domain is DAGVTQSPTHLIKTRGQQVTLRCSPKSGHDTVSWYQQALGQGPQFIFQYYEEEERQRGNFPDRFSGHQFPNYSSELNVNALLLGDSALYLCASGDGGAIGYTFGSGTRLTVV.

This chain links TRBV7-2 with TRBJ2-5; TRBD2 matches 9 bases. The CDR3 loop spans 19 amino acids. The J segment lost 1 base and the V segment lost 1 base, leaving 13 bases of the junction unmatched. From germline, CDR1 is SGHTA and CDR2 FQGNSA. The CDR3 nucleotides read TGTGCCAGCAGCTTAGTCGTGTTCTCGGCGGGGGGGGTCCAAGAGACCCAGTACTTC. It specifies CASSLVVFSAGGVQETQYF.

The CDR3 region is CASTRTGGLGETQYF. Here the CDR3 DNA reads TGTGCCAGCACCAGGACAGGGGGCTTGGGGGAGACCCAGTACTTC. This chain joins TRBV18 and TRBJ2-5, with 11 bases fitting TRBD1. This CDR3 region has 15 residues. The germline V gene encodes CDR1 KGHSH and CDR2 LQKENI. With V trimmed by 8 bases and J by 5 bases, 10 bases remained unmatched. Full variable domain (missing parts from reference TRBV18 and TRBJ2-5): NAGVMQNPRHLVRRRGQEARLRCSPMKGHSHVYWYRQLPEEGLKFMVYLQKENIIDESGMPKERFSAEFPKEGPSILRIQQVVRGDSAAYFCASTRTGGLGETQYFGPGTRLLVL.

The genes are TRBV9 and TRBJ1-2; D not resolved. This CDR3 spans 14 amino acids. V shed 2 bases and J shed 8 bases, with 16 bases lying between them. Per the germline V gene, CDR1 is SGDLS and CDR2 is YYNGEE. DNA of the CDR3: TGTGCCAGCAGCGTGGGGTCCTACGGGGAGGGCTACACCTTC. Its translation: CASSVGSYGEGYTF.

This clone was counted once. The chain is built from TRBV29-1 and TRBJ1-1; 7 nucleotides line up with TRBD1. The CDR3 length is 13 residues. The trim removed 8 bases at V and 1 base at J, leaving 7 bases unmatched. The germline gives CDR1 SQVTM, CDR2 ANQGSEA. The CDR3: CSSRQGGNTEAFF. The CDR3 nucleotides read TGCAGCAGTCGACAGGGAGGGAACACTGAAGCTTTCTTT.